This T cell receptor beta chain was recorded in a study of PD-1 blockade in classical Hodgkin lymphoma (dated by TCRdb to 2020 to 2021). Some background on the complete study: Nivolumab dosing was 3 mg/kg intravenously every 2 weeks, continuing until either disease progression or unacceptable toxicity. A peripheral blood immune signature of response to PD-1 blockade in classical Hodgkin lymphoma was defined using TCR beta sequencing and CyTOF. Beyond this particular receptor, the publication reports: By C4D1, a significant rise was seen in CD4+ TCR diversity but not in CD8+ TCR diversity (p=0.0027 vs p=0.16), and the rise was most apparent among complete responders (p=0.02). Diversity was lower in patients who began nivolumab less than 1 year after ASCT, so these patients were left out of later analyses to avoid confounding by immune reconstitution. Baseline TCR diversity was reported to be lower in newly diagnosed patients than in healthy donors and to be lower still in relapsed/refractory patients. Trial patients achieving complete response had baseline diversity similar to newly diagnosed patients, whereas partial responders and progressors had significantly lower diversity. The study was limited to a single clinical trial cohort, and causes of repertoire differences, possibly disease activity or prior therapy, remained undefined.

The sample's time point label, decoded: cycle 2 day 1 (C2D1) of nivolumab. All trial patients had relapsed after autologous stem cell transplantation, with cohorts A, B and C differing in prior brentuximab vedotin exposure. The trial cohort was composed of 55 to 65 patients with relapsed/refractory classical Hodgkin lymphoma, for whom complete response, partial response or progressive disease was recorded as best overall response. In the multi-cohort phase II CheckMate 205 trial, trial patients received single-agent nivolumab. An independent review committee assessed best overall response using the 2007 International Working Group response criteria. Trial PBMCs were obtained immediately prior to nivolumab initiation (C1D1) and on therapy at cycle 2 day 1 and cycle 4 day 1. After peripheral blood was drawn into 8 mL Vacutainer Cell Preparation Tubes, PBMCs were isolated by centrifugation and then cryopreserved.

About this clone: What this receptor recognizes is not known. No per-base quality is available; no much larger clone lies one base away.

Based on the germline V gene, the CDR1 and CDR2 sequences are MNHEY and SVGAGI. The CDR3 has 14 amino acids, counting the end cysteine and phenylalanine. Only CDR3 DNA is held: 42 bases, read in frame from base 1. The junction carries 15 bases between V and J, which are trimmed by 4 bases and 5 bases respectively. The Qiagen DNeasy kit was used to extract genomic DNA from unsorted PBMCs and from the negatively selected CD4+ and CD8+ fractions. Using primers that anneal to V and J segments, immunoSEQ multiplex PCR amplified the TCR beta CDR3 regions. A synthetic immune receptor repertoire was used to minimize amplification bias, and remaining bias was computationally removed after sequencing. As for how the authors treated the data: Custom Python scripts were used to quantify repertoire diversity as the Shannon entropy index. Unsorted, CD4+ and CD8+ repertoires were examined separately, except in combined analyses, for which CD4+ and CD8+ sequences were merged in silico. A clone counted as expanded when the clone's frequency after treatment rose at least 2-fold relative to C1D1, and clones undetected at baseline were given a pseudocount of 0.5. Singleton clones were defined as clones with 0 or 1 copy at C1D1, and non-singleton clones were defined as clones with 2 or more copies. Clones expanded in unsorted samples were assigned a CD4+, CD8+ or unknown annotation through matching of protein sequences in sorted samples from the same patient. Wilcoxon tests were applied to paired samples to test diversity changes from C1D1 to C4D1. Not all clones reach the TCRdb copy of this immuneACCESS table, which keeps in-frame sequences only. Checked studies attribute under half of the gap to unresolved V genes and leave the rest unexplained. V, J and clone size were drawn from that table, and D and trimming were deduced from the DNA. The sample table lists 37,000 or so clones, approximately 86% of them with a count of one. 6.5% to 9.5% of the sample belongs to the ten largest clones.

The sequence joins TRBV6-5 to TRBJ2-7, with a tentative D gene TRBD1 over 5 matching bases. This TCR was recovered from a human donor with classical Hodgkin lymphoma. The sample here was peripheral blood mononuclear cells (PBMCs), taken before the second cycle of nivolumab. This receptor has the CDR3 CASSWGQGTDEQYF. At the DNA level, the sequence is TGTGCCAGCAGTTGGGGTCAGGGTACCGACGAGCAGTACTTC.